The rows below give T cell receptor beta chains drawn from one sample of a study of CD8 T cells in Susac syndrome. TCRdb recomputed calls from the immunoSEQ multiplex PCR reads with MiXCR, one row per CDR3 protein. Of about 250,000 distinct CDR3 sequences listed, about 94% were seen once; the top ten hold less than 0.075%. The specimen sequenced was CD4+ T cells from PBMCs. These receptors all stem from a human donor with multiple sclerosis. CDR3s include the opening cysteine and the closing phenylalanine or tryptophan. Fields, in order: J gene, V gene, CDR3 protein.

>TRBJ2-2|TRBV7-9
CASSFGLAGVVGELFF
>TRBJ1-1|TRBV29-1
CSVWEGEWTEAFF
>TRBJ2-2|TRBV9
CASSVAMSSVGELFF
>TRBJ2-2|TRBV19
CASSITGGGTGELFF
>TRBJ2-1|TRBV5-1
CASSLERRGTYNEQFF
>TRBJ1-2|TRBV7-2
CASSSRGRNYGYTF
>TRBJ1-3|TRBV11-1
CASSNRPSSGNTIYF
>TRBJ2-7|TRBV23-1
CASSQSGYHGEQYF
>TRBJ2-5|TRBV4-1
CASSHPRGGNQETQYF
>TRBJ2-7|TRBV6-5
CASRGQGMFHEQYF